The clone carrying this T cell receptor beta chain has just a few counts. Antigen specificity is unknown. This entry belongs to a study of cytomegalovirus exposure and HLA in healthy donors. Overall study context: An earlier analysis identified 120 million or so unique TCR beta sequences in about 179 million T cells.

Study observations and caveats: Presence/absence analyses took donor sequencing depth as roughly uniform. Investigators reported over 150 TCR beta chains as tied to cytomegalovirus.

The PCR used 60 Vbeta and 13 Jbeta primers. Here immunoSEQ multiplex PCR was the method, and the copy in TCRdb shows in-frame clones only, minus some. The sample yields some 130,000 clones, roughly 9.6% seen once. The V gene's germline CDR1 is LNHDA and CDR2 SQIVND (reference sequence). Germline trimming cut 5 bases from V and 1 base from J; bases unmatched to any gene: 3. The CDR3 runs 14 residues. The clonotype was recovered from a middle-aged woman in good health and CMV-seropositive. The V gene is TRBV19, the J gene TRBJ1-2; 8 bases map to TRBD1. Sequenced input: PBMCs. CDR3 region: CASSPTGVNYGYTF. CDR3 nucleotide sequence: TGTGCCAGTAGTCCGACAGGGGTTAACTATGGCTACACCTTC.